One T cell receptor beta chain is described in this entry. Its matching antigen is unknown. The data derive from a study of T cells after yellow fever vaccination. Points from the study as a whole: The bulk population could contribute abundant contaminating clonotypes to FACS-sorted repertoires. The CD4 compartment and the CD8 compartment contained a small share of clonotypes in common.

It was through 5'RACE template switching that TCR cDNA was made, with a universal primer site and UMIs added. Each CDR3 protein is one row after TCRdb ran MiXCR on the 5' RACE reads. The table records 150,000 to 200,000 distinct CDR3 sequences, roughly 9% of them present only once. Trimming removed 2 bases at V and 2 bases at J, with 12 bases between. The CDR3 has 15 residues. Germline lookup yields CDR1 SEHNR and CDR2 FQNEAQ (reference sequence). The V and J genes are TRBV7-9 and TRBJ1-1; D is perhaps TRBD1 (6 bases). The TCR was taken from a man younger than 30 who received the YFV17D yellow fever vaccine. The input for sequencing was CD8+ T cells sorted from PBMCs, taken 45 days after the yellow fever booster vaccination. CDR3 protein: CASSLRGGPNTEAFF. CDR3 sequence (DNA): TGTGCCAGCAGCTTAAGGGGGGGCCCTAACACTGAAGCTTTCTTT.